This T cell receptor (beta chain) comes out of a study of CD8 T cells in ankylosing spondylitis. CDR1 is LNHDA, CDR2 SQIVND, per germline (reference sequence). Trimming shortened V by 1 base and J by 7 bases, and 5 bases separated the two germline ends. The CDR3 covers 12 residues. One entry per CDR3 protein results from TCRdb running MiXCR on the 5' RACE reads. The table records about 210,000 distinct CDR3 sequences, approximately 7.4% of them present only once. Whole-study findings and limits: Ankylosing spondylitis blood appeared to carry a characteristic TCR beta motif of roughly eight highly homologous variants.

This clonotype was recorded many times. What it recognizes is unknown. The chain carries TRBV19 and TRBJ2-1, with no clear D. Sample: blood, either unsorted or a sorted T cell fraction (not recorded which). This receptor was taken from a male donor with ankylosing spondylitis. CDR3 DNA: TGTGCCAGTAGTATAGGGTGGAATGAGCAGTTCTTC. Its protein is CASSIGWNEQFF.